These T cell receptor beta chains were read from a single sample in a study of spatial heterogeneity in lung cancer. TCRdb reanalysed the 5' RACE reads using MiXCR and keeps one entry per CDR3 protein. Among about 80,000 distinct CDR3 sequences, 15% to 25% were seen once, and the ten largest hold roughly 6%. This sample comprised PBMCs, obtained at surgery. Receptors originate from a male donor with early-stage non-small cell lung cancer. CDR3s leave out the opening cysteine and the closing phenylalanine or tryptophan.

J: TRBJ2-6
V: TRBV6-2/TRBV6-3
CDR3: ASSYVQGLAGANVLT

J: TRBJ2-7
V: TRBV4-3
CDR3: ASSQSGPGGLHEQY

J: TRBJ2-7
V: TRBV29-1
CDR3: SVDLGSGNEQY

J: TRBJ2-2
V: TRBV5-1
CDR3: ASTFRAGGDTGELF

J: TRBJ2-3
V: TRBV5-1
CDR3: ASSPGQPHTDTQY

J: TRBJ1-1
V: TRBV5-1
CDR3: ASKEFPNTEAF

J: TRBJ1-2
V: TRBV6-1
CDR3: ASSSTGALYGYT

J: TRBJ1-6
V: TRBV10-3
CDR3: AISSEGSYNSPLH

J: TRBJ2-5
V: TRBV24-1
CDR3: ATSDSRPEETQY

J: TRBJ1-4
V: TRBV6-6
CDR3: ASRTRAGGDEKLF

J: TRBJ2-3
V: TRBV3-1
CDR3: ASSHGVGVDSDTQY

J: TRBJ2-7
V: TRBV5-1
CDR3: ASRPGQGSEQY

J: TRBJ2-7
V: TRBV4-3
CDR3: ASSQDWGGIWEQY

J: TRBJ2-4
V: TRBV23-1
CDR3: ASSQSPGETDTKNIQY

J: TRBJ1-4
V: TRBV6-6
CDR3: ASSKGSGVTNEKLF

J: TRBJ2-7
V: TRBV7-6
CDR3: ASSLAREGWYEQY

J: TRBJ2-3
V: TRBV6-1
CDR3: ASTPDRGGDTQY

J: TRBJ1-6
V: TRBV11-3
CDR3: ASSFYSGSSYNSPLH

J: TRBJ2-1
V: TRBV4-3
CDR3: ASSHNPGPSYNEQF

J: TRBJ1-2
V: TRBV28
CDR3: ASSLGRTRGYT

J: TRBJ2-2
V: TRBV19
CDR3: ASNPSGGGTGELF

J: TRBJ2-6
V: TRBV7-2
CDR3: ASSFSFGSGSGANVLT

J: TRBJ1-5
V: TRBV28
CDR3: ASRGGQGGNQPQH

J: TRBJ1-5
V: TRBV3-1
CDR3: ASSQASHQPQH

J: TRBJ1-5
V: TRBV20-1
CDR3: SASTVFDQPQH

J: TRBJ1-1
V: TRBV20-1
CDR3: SARETGRGTEAF

J: TRBJ2-3
V: TRBV13
CDR3: ASSTTSGSTDTQY

J: TRBJ2-2
V: TRBV4-1
CDR3: ASSDRERTGELF

J: TRBJ1-5
V: TRBV12-3/TRBV12-4
CDR3: ASSIRGSNQPQH

J: TRBJ1-5
V: TRBV6-2/TRBV6-3
CDR3: ASSRDGYQPQH

J: TRBJ2-5
V: TRBV29-1
CDR3: SVRLAGGETQY

J: TRBJ2-1
V: TRBV11-2
CDR3: ASIHGASGRALF

J: TRBJ2-2
V: TRBV24-1
CDR3: ATSHSGDTGELF

J: TRBJ2-1
V: TRBV6-2/TRBV6-3
CDR3: ASRRTSSYNEQF

J: TRBJ2-7
V: TRBV29-1
CDR3: SLDQSYEQY

J: TRBJ2-3
V: TRBV3-1
CDR3: ASSRPSEGTDTQY

J: TRBJ2-1
V: TRBV24-1
CDR3: ATSDGADTYNEQF

J: TRBJ2-1
V: TRBV6-2/TRBV6-3
CDR3: ASSYWGSGPYNEQF

J: TRBJ1-2
V: TRBV5-5
CDR3: ASSSGQGTDGYT

J: TRBJ1-2
V: TRBV2
CDR3: ASSAGTAYGYT

J: TRBJ2-3
V: TRBV20-1
CDR3: SAAGARSAQY

J: TRBJ2-5
V: TRBV7-8
CDR3: ASSLGLAVGQETQY

J: TRBJ1-2
V: TRBV30
CDR3: AWARDRPYGYT

J: TRBJ2-7
V: TRBV14
CDR3: ASSHKEKQY

J: TRBJ1-5
V: TRBV29-1
CDR3: SVEAGFNQPQH

J: TRBJ1-2
V: TRBV21-1
CDR3: ASSKGYGYT

J: TRBJ1-1
V: TRBV2
CDR3: ASYRDRGPNTEAF

J: TRBJ1-1
V: TRBV12-3/TRBV12-4
CDR3: ASSFQGQNTEAF

J: TRBJ1-5
V: TRBV12-3/TRBV12-4
CDR3: ASTLSGRPVQPQH

J: TRBJ2-2
V: TRBV6-5
CDR3: ASSPVPLAAGELF

J: TRBJ2-3
V: TRBV7-6
CDR3: ASSLLAGEDTQY

J: TRBJ1-4
V: TRBV10-3
CDR3: AISDPGGESEKLF

J: TRBJ2-5
V: TRBV3-1
CDR3: ASSHGTGRETQY

J: TRBJ1-1
V: TRBV25-1
CDR3: ARGLKITEAF